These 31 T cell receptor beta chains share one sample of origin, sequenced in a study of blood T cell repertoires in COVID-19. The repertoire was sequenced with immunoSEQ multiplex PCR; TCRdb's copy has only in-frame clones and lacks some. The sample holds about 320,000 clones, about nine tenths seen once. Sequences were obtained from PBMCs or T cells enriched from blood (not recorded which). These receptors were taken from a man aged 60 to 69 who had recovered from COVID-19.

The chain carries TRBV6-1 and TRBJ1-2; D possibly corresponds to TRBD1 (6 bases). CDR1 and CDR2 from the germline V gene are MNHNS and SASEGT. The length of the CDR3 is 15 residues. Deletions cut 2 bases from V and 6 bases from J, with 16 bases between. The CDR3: CASSEPKGGADGYTF. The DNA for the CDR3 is TGTGCCAGCAGTGAACCTAAGGGGGGGGCAGATGGCTACACCTTC.

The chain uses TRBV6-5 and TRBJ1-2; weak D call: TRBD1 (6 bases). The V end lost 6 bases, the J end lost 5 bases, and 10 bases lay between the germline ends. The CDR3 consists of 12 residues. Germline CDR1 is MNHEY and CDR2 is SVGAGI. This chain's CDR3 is CASSGRGYGYTF. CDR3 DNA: TGTGCCAGCAGCGGCAGGGGTTATGGCTACACCTTC.

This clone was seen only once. Here the CDR3 DNA reads TGTGCCAGCAGTTGGGAGGGACGGCTAGCCAAAAACATTCAGTACTTC. Protein product: CASSWEGRLAKNIQYF. V usage is TRBV6-5 and J usage is TRBJ2-4, with 7 nucleotides matching TRBD2. This CDR3 spans 16 amino acids. The germline V gene has CDR1 MNHEY and CDR2 SVGAGI. J lost 0 bases, V lost 4 bases, and 6 bases had no gene match.

The DNA for the CDR3 is TGTGCCAGCAGTAAAAGTCGGGATCAGCCCCAGCATTTT. Its translation is CASSKSRDQPQHF. The chain couples TRBV27 to TRBJ1-5; D unresolved. Trimming cost V 5 bases and J 5 bases, with 10 bases left between them. The CDR3 length is 13 residues. Germline CDR1 reads MNHEY; CDR2 reads SMNVEV (reference sequence).

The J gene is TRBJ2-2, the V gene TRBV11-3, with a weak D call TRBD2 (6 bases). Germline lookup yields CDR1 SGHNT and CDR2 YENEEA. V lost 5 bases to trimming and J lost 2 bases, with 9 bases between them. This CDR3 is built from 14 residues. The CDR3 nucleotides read TGTGCCAGCAGCCGGGACTTTAACACCGGGGAGCTGTTTTTT. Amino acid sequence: CASSRDFNTGELFF.

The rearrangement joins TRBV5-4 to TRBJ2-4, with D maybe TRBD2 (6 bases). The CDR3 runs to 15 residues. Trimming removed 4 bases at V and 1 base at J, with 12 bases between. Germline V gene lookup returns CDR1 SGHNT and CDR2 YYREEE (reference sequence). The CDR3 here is CASSTAREAKNIQYF. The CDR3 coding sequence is TGTGCCAGCAGCACGGCCCGGGAGGCCAAAAACATTCAGTACTTC.

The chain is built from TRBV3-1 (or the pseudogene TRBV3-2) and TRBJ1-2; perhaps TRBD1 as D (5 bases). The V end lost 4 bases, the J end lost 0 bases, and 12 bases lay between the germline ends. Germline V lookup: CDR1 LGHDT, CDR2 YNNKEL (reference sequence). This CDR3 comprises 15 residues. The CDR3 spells CASSLTTAPNYGYTF. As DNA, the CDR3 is TGTGCCAGCAGCCTGACGACAGCTCCTAACTATGGCTACACCTTC.

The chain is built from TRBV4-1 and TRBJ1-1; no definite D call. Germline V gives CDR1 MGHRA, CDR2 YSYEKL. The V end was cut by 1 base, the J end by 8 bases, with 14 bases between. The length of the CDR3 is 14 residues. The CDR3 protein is CASSQGELAYEAFF. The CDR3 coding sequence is TGCGCCAGCAGCCAAGGTGAGCTCGCTTACGAAGCTTTCTTT.

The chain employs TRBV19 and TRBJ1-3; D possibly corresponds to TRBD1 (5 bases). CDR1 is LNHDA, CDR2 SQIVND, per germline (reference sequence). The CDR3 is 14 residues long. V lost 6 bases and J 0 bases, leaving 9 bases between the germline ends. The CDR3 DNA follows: TGTGCCAGTAGAACAGGCACCTCTGGAAACACCATATATTTT. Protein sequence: CASRTGTSGNTIYF.

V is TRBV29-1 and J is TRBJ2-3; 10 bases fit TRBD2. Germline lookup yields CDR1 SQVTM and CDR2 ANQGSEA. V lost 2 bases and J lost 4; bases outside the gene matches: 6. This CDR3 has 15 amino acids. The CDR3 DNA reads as TGCAGCGTTGAATTGGCTAGCGGGAGTCCAGATACGCAGTATTTT. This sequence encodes CSVELASGSPDTQYF.

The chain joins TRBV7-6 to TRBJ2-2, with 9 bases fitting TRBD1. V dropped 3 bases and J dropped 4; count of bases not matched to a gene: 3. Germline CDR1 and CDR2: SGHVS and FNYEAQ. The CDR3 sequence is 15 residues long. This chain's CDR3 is CASSLGQGATGELFF. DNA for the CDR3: TGTGCCAGCAGCTTGGGACAGGGCGCCACCGGGGAGCTGTTTTTT. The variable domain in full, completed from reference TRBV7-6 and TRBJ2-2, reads GAGVSQSPRYKVTKRGQDVALRCDPISGHVSLYWYRQALGQGPEFLTYFNYEAQQDKSGLPNDRFSAERPEGSISTLTIQRTEQRDSAMYRCASSLGQGATGELFFGEGSRLTVL.

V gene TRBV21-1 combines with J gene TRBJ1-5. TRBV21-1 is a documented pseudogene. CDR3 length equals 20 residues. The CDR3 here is CASSKRVKRAVHRENQPQHF. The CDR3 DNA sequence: TGTGCCAGCAGCAAAAGGGTGAAGAGGGCAGTTCACCGGGAAAATCAGCCCCAGCATTTT.

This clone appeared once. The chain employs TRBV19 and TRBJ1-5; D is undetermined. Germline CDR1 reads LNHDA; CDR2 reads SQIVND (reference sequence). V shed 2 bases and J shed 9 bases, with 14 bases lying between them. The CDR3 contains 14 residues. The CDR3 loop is CASSIYERRWPQHF. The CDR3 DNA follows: TGTGCCAGTAGTATATACGAGAGGAGATGGCCCCAGCATTTT.

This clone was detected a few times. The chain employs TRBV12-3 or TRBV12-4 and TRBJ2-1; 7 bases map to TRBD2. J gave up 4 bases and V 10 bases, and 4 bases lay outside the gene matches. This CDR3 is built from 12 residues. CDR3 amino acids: CATQAGYNEQFF. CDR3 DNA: TGTGCCACCCAAGCGGGGTACAATGAGCAGTTCTTC.

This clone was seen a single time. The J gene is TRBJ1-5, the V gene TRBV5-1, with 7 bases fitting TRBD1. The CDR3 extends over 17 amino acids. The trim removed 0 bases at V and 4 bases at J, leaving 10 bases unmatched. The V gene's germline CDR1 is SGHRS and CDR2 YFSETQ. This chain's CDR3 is CASSLVPTSQGNQPQHF. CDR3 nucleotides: TGCGCCAGCAGCTTGGTACCGACCTCACAGGGGAATCAGCCCCAGCATTTT.

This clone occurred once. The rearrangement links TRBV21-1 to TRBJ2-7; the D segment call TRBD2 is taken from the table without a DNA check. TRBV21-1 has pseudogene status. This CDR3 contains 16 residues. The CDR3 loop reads CASSKVSGGRDYEQYF. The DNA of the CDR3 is TGTGCCAGCAGCAAGGTGAGTGGCGGGAGGGACTACGAGCAGTACTTC.

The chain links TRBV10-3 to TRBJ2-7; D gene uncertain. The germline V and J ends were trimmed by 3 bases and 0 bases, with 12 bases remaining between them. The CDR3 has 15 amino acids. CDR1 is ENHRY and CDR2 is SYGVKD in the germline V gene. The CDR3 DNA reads TGTGCCATCAGTGATAATGCAAGGAGCTCCTACGAGCAGTACTTC. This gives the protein CAISDNARSSYEQYF.

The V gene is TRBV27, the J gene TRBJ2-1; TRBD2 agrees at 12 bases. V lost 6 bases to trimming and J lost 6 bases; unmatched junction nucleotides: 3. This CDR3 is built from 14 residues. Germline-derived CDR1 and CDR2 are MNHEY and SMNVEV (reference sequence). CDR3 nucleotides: TGTGCCAGCAGGTCTAGCGGGAGGGTCAATGAGCAGTTCTTC. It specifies CASRSSGRVNEQFF.

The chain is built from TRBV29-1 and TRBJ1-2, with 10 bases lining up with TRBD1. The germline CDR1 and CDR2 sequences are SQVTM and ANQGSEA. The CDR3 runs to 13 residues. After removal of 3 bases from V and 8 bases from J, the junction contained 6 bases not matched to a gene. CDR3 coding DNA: TGCAGCGTTGAGTCGGGACAGGGGCACGGCTACACCTTC. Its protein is CSVESGQGHGYTF.

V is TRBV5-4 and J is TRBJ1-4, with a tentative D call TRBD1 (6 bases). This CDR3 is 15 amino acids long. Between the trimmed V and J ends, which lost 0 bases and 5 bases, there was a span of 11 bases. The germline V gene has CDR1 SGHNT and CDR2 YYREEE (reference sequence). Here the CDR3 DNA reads TGTGCCAGCAGCTTGGGGGACAAACGAAATGAAAAACTGTTTTTT. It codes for CASSLGDKRNEKLFF.

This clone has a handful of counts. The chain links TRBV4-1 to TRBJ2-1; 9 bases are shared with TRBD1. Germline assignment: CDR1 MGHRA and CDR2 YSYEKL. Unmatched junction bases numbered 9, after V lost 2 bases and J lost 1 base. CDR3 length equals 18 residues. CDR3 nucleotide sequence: TGCGCCAGCAGCCAATCCCCCCGCGACAGGGGGTCCTACAATGAGCAGTTCTTC. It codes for CASSQSPRDRGSYNEQFF.

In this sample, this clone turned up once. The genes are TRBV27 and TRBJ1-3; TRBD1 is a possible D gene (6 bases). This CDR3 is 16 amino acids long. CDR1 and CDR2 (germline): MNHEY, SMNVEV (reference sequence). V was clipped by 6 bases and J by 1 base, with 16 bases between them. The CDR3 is CASSLTGRGSGNTIYF. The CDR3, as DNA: TGTGCCAGCAGCCTAACAGGGAGAGGATCTGGAAACACCATATATTTT.

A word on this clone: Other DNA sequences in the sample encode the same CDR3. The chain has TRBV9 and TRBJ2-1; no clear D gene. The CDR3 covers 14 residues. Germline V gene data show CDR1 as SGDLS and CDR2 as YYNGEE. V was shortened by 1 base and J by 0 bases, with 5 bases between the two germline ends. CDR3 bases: TGTGCCAGCAGCGTAACAAGCTCCTACAATGAGCAGTTCTTC. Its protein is CASSVTSSYNEQFF.

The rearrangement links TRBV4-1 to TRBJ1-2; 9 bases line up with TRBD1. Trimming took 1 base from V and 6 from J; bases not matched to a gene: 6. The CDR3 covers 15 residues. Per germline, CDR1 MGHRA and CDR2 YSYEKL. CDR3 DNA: TGCGCCAGCAGCCAAGCCGCGACAGGGGGGGATGGCTACACCTTC. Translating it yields CASSQAATGGDGYTF.

In DNA form, the CDR3 reads TGTGCCAGCACCCCGAGGACAGGGTCCGGGATGGGGACCCAGTACTTC. It specifies CASTPRTGSGMGTQYF. The rearrangement joins TRBV6-2 or TRBV6-3 to TRBJ2-5; 8 bases map to TRBD1. The CDR3 is 16 amino acids. With V trimmed by 7 bases and J by 7 bases, 17 bases remained unmatched. The V gene's germline CDR1 is MNHEY and CDR2 SVGEGT.

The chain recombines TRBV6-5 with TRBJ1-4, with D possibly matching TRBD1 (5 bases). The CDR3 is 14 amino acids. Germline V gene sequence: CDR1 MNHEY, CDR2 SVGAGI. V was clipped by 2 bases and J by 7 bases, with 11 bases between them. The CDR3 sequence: CASSYTAGREKLFF. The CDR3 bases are TGTGCCAGCAGTTACACAGCAGGGCGTGAAAAACTGTTTTTT.

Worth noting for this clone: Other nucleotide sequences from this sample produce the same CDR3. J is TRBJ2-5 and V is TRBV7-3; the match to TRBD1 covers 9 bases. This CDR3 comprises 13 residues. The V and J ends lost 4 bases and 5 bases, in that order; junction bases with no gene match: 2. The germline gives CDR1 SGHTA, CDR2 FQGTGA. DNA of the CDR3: TGTGCCAGCAGCTCTGACAGGGGGGAGACCCAGTACTTC. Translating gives CASSSDRGETQYF.

CDR3 loop: CASSSDRGRYLRTGELFF. Here the CDR3 DNA reads TGTGCCAGCAGCTCGGACAGGGGGCGGTACTTACGCACCGGGGAGCTGTTTTTT. The chain is built from TRBV5-5 and TRBJ2-2, with 11 bases aligning to TRBD1. CDR1 and CDR2 from the germline V gene are SGHKS and YYEKEE (reference sequence). The CDR3 loop spans 18 amino acids. The J segment lost 4 bases and the V segment lost 3 bases, leaving 11 bases of the junction unmatched.

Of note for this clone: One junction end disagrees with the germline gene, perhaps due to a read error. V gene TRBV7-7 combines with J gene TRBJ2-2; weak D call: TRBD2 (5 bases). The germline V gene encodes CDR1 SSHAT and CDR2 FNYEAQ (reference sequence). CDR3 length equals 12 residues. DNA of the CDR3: TGTGCTAGCAGCCAGCGGACCGGGGAGCTGTTTTTT. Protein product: CASSQRTGELFF. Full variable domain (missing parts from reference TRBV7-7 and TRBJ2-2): GAGVSQSPRYKVTKRGQDVTLRCDPISSHATLYWYQQALGQGPEFLTYFNYEAQPDKSGLPSDRFSAERPEGSISTLTIQRTEQRDSAMYRCASSQRTGELFFGEGSRLTVL.

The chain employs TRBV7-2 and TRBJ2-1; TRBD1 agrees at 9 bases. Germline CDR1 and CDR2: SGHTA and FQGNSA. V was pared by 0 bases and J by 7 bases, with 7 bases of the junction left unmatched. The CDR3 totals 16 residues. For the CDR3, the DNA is TGTGCCAGCAGCTTAGCGGGACAGGGAGGGACTAATGAGCAGTTCTTC. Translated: CASSLAGQGGTNEQFF.

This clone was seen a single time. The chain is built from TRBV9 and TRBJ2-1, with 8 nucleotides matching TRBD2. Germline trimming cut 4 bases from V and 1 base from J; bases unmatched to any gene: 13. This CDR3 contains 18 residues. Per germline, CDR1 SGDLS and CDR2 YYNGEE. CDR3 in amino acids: CASSTRGGQVRSYNEQFF. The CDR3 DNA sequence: TGTGCCAGCAGCACCCGGGGGGGGCAGGTACGTTCCTACAATGAGCAGTTCTTC.